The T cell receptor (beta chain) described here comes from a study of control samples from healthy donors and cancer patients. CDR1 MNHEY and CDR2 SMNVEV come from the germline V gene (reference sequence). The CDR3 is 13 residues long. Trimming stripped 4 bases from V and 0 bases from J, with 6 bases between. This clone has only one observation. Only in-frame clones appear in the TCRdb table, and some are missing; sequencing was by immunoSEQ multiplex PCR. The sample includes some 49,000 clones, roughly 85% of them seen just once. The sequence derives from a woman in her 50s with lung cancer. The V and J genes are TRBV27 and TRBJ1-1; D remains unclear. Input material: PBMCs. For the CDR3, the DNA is TGTGCCAGCAGTTCAGTGATGAACACTGAAGCTTTCTTT. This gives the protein CASSSVMNTEAFF.